Listed below are T cell receptor beta chains from one sample, sequenced in a study of blood T cell repertoires in COVID-19. The method was immunoSEQ multiplex PCR; TCRdb's version includes in-frame clones alone and lacks a portion of them. Of roughly 240,000 clones listed, roughly 85% were seen once; the top ten hold 4.5% to 5.5%. The sequencing sample was made of peripheral blood. The receptors derive from a middle-aged man with COVID-19, enrolled during active disease. The CDR3 runs from the conserved cysteine through the conserved F or W. Fields, in order: clone size, J gene, V gene, D gene, CDR3 protein, CDR3 DNA. D genes are given only for firm matches. For some rows the clone size is stated as once, few or many, or as a class when expanded; others skip it.

clone size: -; J gene: TRBJ1-2; V gene: TRBV3-1/TRBV3-2; D gene: -; CDR3 protein: CASSPRHGFDYGYTF; CDR3 DNA: TGTGCCAGCAGCCCGAGACATGGATTTGACTATGGCTACACCTTC
clone size: -; J gene: TRBJ1-6; V gene: TRBV6-1; D gene: -; CDR3 protein: CASSEQGQYNSPLHF; CDR3 DNA: TGTGCCAGCAGTGAACAGGGGCAATATAATTCACCCCTCCACTTT
clone size: -; J gene: TRBJ1-1; V gene: TRBV7-3; D gene: -; CDR3 protein: CASSLGGSLRDGEAFF; CDR3 DNA: TGTGCCAGCAGCTTAGGAGGTTCCTTGAGGGATGGGGAAGCTTTCTTT
clone size: -; J gene: TRBJ2-1; V gene: TRBV11-2; D gene: TRBD1; CDR3 protein: CASSSVMGQGYNEQFF; CDR3 DNA: TGTGCCAGCAGCTCCGTTATGGGACAGGGGTACAATGAGCAGTTCTTC
clone size: -; J gene: TRBJ1-2; V gene: TRBV7-8; D gene: -; CDR3 protein: CASSIGGMYGYTF; CDR3 DNA: TGTGCCAGCAGCATCGGGGGAATGTATGGCTACACCTTC
clone size: few; J gene: TRBJ2-7; V gene: TRBV24-1; D gene: -; CDR3 protein: CATSGNGEVYEQYF; CDR3 DNA: TGTGCCACCAGTGGTAACGGGGAGGTCTACGAGCAGTACTTC
clone size: -; J gene: TRBJ2-1; V gene: TRBV7-9; D gene: TRBD1; CDR3 protein: CASHDRGIYNEQFF; CDR3 DNA: TGTGCCAGCCACGACAGGGGTATCTACAATGAGCAGTTCTTC
clone size: -; J gene: TRBJ1-3; V gene: TRBV7-3; D gene: TRBD1; CDR3 protein: CASSVGQGPGNTIYF; CDR3 DNA: TGTGCCAGCAGCGTGGGACAGGGTCCTGGAAACACCATATATTTT
clone size: -; J gene: TRBJ1-2; V gene: TRBV7-2; D gene: TRBD1; CDR3 protein: CASSPGGVNYGYTF; CDR3 DNA: TGTGCCAGCAGCCCAGGGGGCGTTAACTATGGCTACACCTTC
clone size: -; J gene: TRBJ2-3; V gene: TRBV9; D gene: -; CDR3 protein: CASSAQVSGPDTQYF; CDR3 DNA: TGTGCCAGCAGCGCACAGGTTAGTGGTCCAGATACGCAGTATTTT
clone size: -; J gene: TRBJ1-4; V gene: TRBV30; D gene: -; CDR3 protein: CAWSRESEKLFF; CDR3 DNA: TGTGCCTGGAGCAGGGAATCTGAAAAACTGTTTTTT
clone size: once; J gene: TRBJ2-7; V gene: TRBV7-2; D gene: -; CDR3 protein: CASSQQAYSSYEQYF; CDR3 DNA: TGTGCCAGCAGCCAACAGGCTTACAGCTCCTACGAGCAGTACTTC
clone size: -; J gene: TRBJ1-6; V gene: TRBV19; D gene: -; CDR3 protein: CASSTQHDNSPLHF; CDR3 DNA: TGTGCCAGTAGTACTCAACACGATAATTCACCCCTCCACTTT
clone size: -; J gene: TRBJ1-2; V gene: TRBV2; D gene: TRBD1; CDR3 protein: CASSVGGRRGPASYTF; CDR3 DNA: TGTGCCAGCAGTGTGGGGGGTCGCAGGGGGCCCGCGAGCTACACCTTC
clone size: few; J gene: TRBJ1-6; V gene: TRBV10-3; D gene: -; CDR3 protein: CATSKGQYNSPLHF; CDR3 DNA: TGTGCCACCTCAAAGGGGCAATATAATTCACCCCTCCACTTT
clone size: -; J gene: TRBJ1-2; V gene: TRBV24-1; D gene: -; CDR3 protein: CATRAPNYGYTF; CDR3 DNA: TGTGCCACCAGGGCTCCTAACTATGGCTACACCTTC
clone size: -; J gene: TRBJ2-1; V gene: TRBV28; D gene: TRBD2; CDR3 protein: CASISSGTNYNEQFF; CDR3 DNA: TGTGCCAGCATTTCATCCGGGACTAACTACAATGAGCAGTTCTTC
clone size: -; J gene: TRBJ2-2; V gene: TRBV11-2; D gene: TRBD2; CDR3 protein: CASSLALATGELFF; CDR3 DNA: TGTGCCAGCAGCTTAGCACTAGCGACCGGGGAGCTGTTTTTT
clone size: -; J gene: TRBJ2-1; V gene: TRBV24-1; D gene: TRBD1; CDR3 protein: CATSDRTGGSYNEQFF; CDR3 DNA: TGTGCCACCAGTGACCGCACAGGGGGCTCCTACAATGAGCAGTTCTTC
clone size: -; J gene: TRBJ2-5; V gene: TRBV19; D gene: -; CDR3 protein: CASSKLPLRGLQETQYF; CDR3 DNA: TGTGCCAGTAGTAAATTACCCCTAAGGGGTCTTCAAGAGACCCAGTACTTC
clone size: -; J gene: TRBJ2-2; V gene: TRBV4-1; D gene: -; CDR3 protein: CASSQDTGRGGELFF; CDR3 DNA: TGCGCCAGCAGCCAAGATACGGGGCGGGGCGGGGAGCTGTTTTTT
clone size: -; J gene: TRBJ1-3; V gene: TRBV6-5; D gene: TRBD1; CDR3 protein: CASSNTGGTGNTIYF; CDR3 DNA: TGTGCCAGCAGTAACACAGGGGGAACTGGAAACACCATATATTTT
clone size: -; J gene: TRBJ2-7; V gene: TRBV4-1; D gene: -; CDR3 protein: CASSQDPGSYEQYF; CDR3 DNA: TGCGCCAGCAGCCAAGACCCGGGGAGCTACGAGCAGTACTTC
clone size: -; J gene: TRBJ2-7; V gene: TRBV5-8; D gene: TRBD1; CDR3 protein: CASSSRDRDEQYF; CDR3 DNA: TGTGCCAGCAGCTCGAGAGACAGGGACGAGCAGTACTTC
clone size: few; J gene: TRBJ1-2; V gene: TRBV27; D gene: -; CDR3 protein: CASSSRAVGLYGYTF; CDR3 DNA: TGTGCCAGCAGTTCGCGGGCGGTTGGGCTTTATGGCTACACCTTC
clone size: -; J gene: TRBJ2-1; V gene: TRBV7-9; D gene: -; CDR3 protein: CASSFRGGVEQFF; CDR3 DNA: TGTGCCAGCAGCTTCAGAGGGGGTGTTGAGCAGTTCTTC
clone size: -; J gene: TRBJ1-2; V gene: TRBV10-3; D gene: -; CDR3 protein: CAISESNQGFNTF; CDR3 DNA: TGTGCCATCAGTGAGTCAAACCAGGGGTTCAACACCTTC
clone size: -; J gene: TRBJ1-2; V gene: TRBV2; D gene: -; CDR3 protein: CASRGGTGNYGYTF; CDR3 DNA: TGTGCCAGCAGGGGGGGGACCGGGAACTATGGCTACACCTTC
clone size: -; J gene: TRBJ2-7; V gene: TRBV3-1/TRBV3-2; D gene: -; CDR3 protein: CASSQEVGSYEQYF; CDR3 DNA: TGTGCCAGCAGCCAAGAAGTCGGGTCCTACGAGCAGTACTTC
clone size: many; J gene: TRBJ1-2; V gene: TRBV14; D gene: -; CDR3 protein: CASSPHREGYTF; CDR3 DNA: TGTGCCAGCAGCCCCCACAGGGAAGGCTACACCTTC
clone size: -; J gene: TRBJ2-5; V gene: TRBV2; D gene: TRBD1; CDR3 protein: CASKGQGLETQYF; CDR3 DNA: TGTGCCAGCAAAGGACAGGGGCTAGAGACCCAGTACTTC
clone size: -; J gene: TRBJ2-1; V gene: TRBV10-2; D gene: TRBD2; CDR3 protein: CASRAGGPSYNEQFF; CDR3 DNA: TGCGCCAGCAGGGCGGGGGGGCCCTCCTACAATGAGCAGTTCTTC
clone size: -; J gene: TRBJ2-1; V gene: TRBV4-2; D gene: -; CDR3 protein: CASSQLGHYNEQFF; CDR3 DNA: TGTGCCAGCAGCCAACTCGGACATTACAATGAGCAGTTCTTC
clone size: few; J gene: TRBJ1-2; V gene: TRBV6-5; D gene: -; CDR3 protein: CASSYGGSLYGYTF; CDR3 DNA: TGTGCCAGCAGTTACGGGGGCAGCCTCTATGGCTACACCTTC
clone size: -; J gene: TRBJ2-2; V gene: TRBV30; D gene: -; CDR3 protein: CAWGGQNTGELFF; CDR3 DNA: TGTGCCTGGGGTGGGCAGAACACCGGGGAGCTGTTTTTT
clone size: -; J gene: TRBJ2-7; V gene: TRBV7-2; D gene: -; CDR3 protein: CASSLDRVGEQYF; CDR3 DNA: TGTGCCAGCAGCTTAGACAGGGTCGGCGAGCAGTACTTC
clone size: -; J gene: TRBJ1-3; V gene: TRBV7-9; D gene: TRBD1; CDR3 protein: CASSSTGTGEKIGNTIYF; CDR3 DNA: TGTGCCAGCAGCTCCACCGGGACAGGTGAGAAGATTGGAAACACCATATATTTT
clone size: -; J gene: TRBJ2-7; V gene: TRBV18; D gene: -; CDR3 protein: CASSPGAAAYEQYF; CDR3 DNA: TGTGCCAGCTCACCAGGGGCAGCAGCCTACGAGCAGTACTTC
clone size: few; J gene: TRBJ2-2; V gene: TRBV5-4; D gene: -; CDR3 protein: CASSRLPGANTGELFF; CDR3 DNA: TGTGCCAGCAGCAGATTGCCGGGAGCGAACACCGGGGAGCTGTTTTTT
clone size: -; J gene: TRBJ2-5; V gene: TRBV9; D gene: TRBD2; CDR3 protein: CASSVYSGGQQETQYF; CDR3 DNA: TGTGCCAGCAGCGTATATAGCGGGGGGCAACAAGAGACCCAGTACTTC
clone size: -; J gene: TRBJ2-1; V gene: TRBV7-3; D gene: TRBD1; CDR3 protein: CASSYDPGQGRNEQFF; CDR3 DNA: TGTGCCAGCAGCTACGATCCGGGACAGGGTCGCAATGAGCAGTTCTTC
clone size: -; J gene: TRBJ1-4; V gene: TRBV4-2; D gene: TRBD1; CDR3 protein: CASSPRARGNEKLFF; CDR3 DNA: TGTGCCAGCAGTCCAAGGGCCAGGGGGAATGAAAAACTGTTTTTT
clone size: few; J gene: TRBJ1-5; V gene: TRBV7-9; D gene: -; CDR3 protein: CASSPTWSQPQHF; CDR3 DNA: TGTGCCAGCAGCCCGACCTGGAGCCAGCCCCAGCATTTT
clone size: -; J gene: TRBJ2-1; V gene: TRBV9; D gene: -; CDR3 protein: CASSVLDHEQFF; CDR3 DNA: TGTGCCAGCAGCGTACTAGATCATGAGCAGTTCTTC
clone size: few; J gene: TRBJ2-3; V gene: TRBV5-1; D gene: TRBD2; CDR3 protein: CASSPSGGQGTDTQYF; CDR3 DNA: TGCGCCAGCAGCCCAAGCGGGGGACAAGGCACAGATACGCAGTATTTT
clone size: -; J gene: TRBJ2-6; V gene: TRBV14; D gene: -; CDR3 protein: CASSQLPGNSGANVLTF; CDR3 DNA: TGTGCCAGCAGCCAACTCCCAGGCAACTCTGGGGCCAACGTCCTGACTTTC
clone size: -; J gene: TRBJ1-2; V gene: TRBV9; D gene: -; CDR3 protein: CASSGEGRYGYTF; CDR3 DNA: TGTGCCAGCAGCGGGGAGGGGCGATATGGCTACACCTTC
clone size: -; J gene: TRBJ1-3; V gene: TRBV11-2; D gene: -; CDR3 protein: CASSAGIGNTIYF; CDR3 DNA: TGTGCCAGCAGCGCAGGGATAGGAAACACCATATATTTT
clone size: -; J gene: TRBJ2-1; V gene: TRBV4-2; D gene: TRBD2; CDR3 protein: CASSQEAAGGLGEQFF; CDR3 DNA: TGTGCCAGCAGCCAAGAGGCAGCGGGGGGGCTAGGTGAGCAGTTCTTC